This TCR beta chain is drawn from a study of blood T cell repertoires in COVID-19. Looking at the study overall: Samples came from the United States, Italy and Spain, spanning acute and convalescent COVID-19. T cells, B-cell-depleted T cells, or PBMCs supplied cDNA or gDNA.

Per the original methods: By means of reference gene primer amplification, nucleated cell counts were estimated. Here immunoSEQ multiplex PCR was the method, and the copy in TCRdb shows in-frame clones only, minus some. V and J calls and clone size come straight from that table; D and trimming were deduced from the DNA. This table holds over 400,000 clones, approximately 90% found once. CDR1 is LNHDA and CDR2 is SQIVND in the germline V gene (reference sequence). The V segment lost 5 bases and the J segment 2 bases; nucleotides outside the gene matches: 15. CDR3 length equals 18 residues. Source material: peripheral blood. The chain couples TRBV19 to TRBJ2-5, with 9 bases identical to TRBD1. The receptor was derived from a woman in her thirties with active or convalescent COVID-19. The CDR3 sequence is CASSGSTGGASGQETQYF. The CDR3 DNA reads as TGTGCCAGTAGTGGATCAACAGGGGGCGCTTCAGGGCAAGAGACCCAGTACTTC. The variable domain in full, with the rest retrieved from reference TRBV19 and TRBJ2-5, is DGGITQSPKYLFRKEGQNVTLSCEQNLNHDAMYWYRQDPGQGLRLIYYSQIVNDFQKGDIAEGYSVSREKKESFPLTVTSAQKNPTAFYLCASSGSTGGASGQETQYFGPGTRLLVL.